The sequence of this TCR beta chain was determined in a study of T cells in localized non-small cell lung cancer. The data were produced by immunoSEQ multiplex PCR, yet TCRdb's version contains in-frame clones alone and is incomplete. This sample has roughly 4,200 clones, with about 42% found just once. Germline CDR1 reads SGHNT; CDR2 reads YENEEA. V lost 5 bases, J lost 4 bases, and 14 bases lay in between. This CDR3 is built from 14 residues. In its sample, this clone is medium-sized (0.01 to 0.1%). The target antigen is unknown. Study results and limitations: Uninvolved adjacent lung showed the highest T cell clonality, exceeding tumor. A higher density of T cells in blood coincided with extended overall survival. Adjacent lung had a median approximately 57 of the 100 largest tumor clones. Tumor samples were not multi-region, leaving intratumor heterogeneity unexcluded.

The source material was lung tumor tissue, sampled before any cancer treatment. The clonotype comes from a woman aged 40-75 years with stage I lung adenocarcinoma. The rearrangement uses TRBV11-3 and TRBJ2-5, with D possibly TRBD2 on 5 matching bases. CDR3 sequence: CASSPMRAGETQYF. The CDR3 DNA follows: TGTGCCAGCAGCCCCATGAGGGCTGGAGAGACCCAGTACTTC.